The 26 T cell receptor beta chains below all came from one sample that was sequenced in a study of early T cells in non-severe SARS-CoV-2 infection (dated by TCRdb to about 2021). Libraries were made using 5' RACE. TCRdb lists the instrument as NextSeq 500. In TCRdb, the public reads were trimmed at Q25 with fastp and aligned with MiXCR, with productive beta chains retained. Each entry merges the rows of one CDR3 protein and shows their most common DNA and genes. Recorded for this sample are about 86,000 distinct CDR3 sequences; approximately 15% of them occurred a single time. The ten largest clones capture 5.5% to 8% of the sample. Sequencing was carried out using whole blood. The receptors were sampled from an adult who was a healthcare worker with PCR-confirmed SARS-CoV-2 infection or an uninfected control (not recorded which).

V usage is TRBV13 and J usage is TRBJ1-6; TRBD1 might be the D (6 bases). This CDR3 region has 15 residues. Germline-derived CDR1 and CDR2 are PRHDT and FYEKMQ (reference sequence). Trimming cost V 3 bases and J 6 bases, with 12 bases left between them. The chain's CDR3 is CASSFRGAGNSPLHF. The CDR3 nucleotides read TGTGCCAGCAGCTTTCGGGGGGCGGGTAATTCACCCCTCCACTTT.

This clonotype was counted many times. The chain combines TRBV20-1 with TRBJ1-1; D possibly corresponds to TRBD1 (5 bases). Germline lookup yields CDR1 DFQATT and CDR2 SNEGSKA (reference sequence). V shed 0 bases and J shed 5 bases, with 25 bases lying between them. There are 18 residues in the CDR3. The CDR3 loop reads CSARDLDEPSGRGTEAFF. The CDR3 DNA sequence: TGCAGTGCTAGAGATTTAGACGAGCCATCAGGTAGGGGAACTGAAGCTTTCTTT.

This clonotype was seen a few times. The rearrangement joins TRBV20-1 to TRBJ2-7; TRBD1 agrees at 7 bases. The germline V gene encodes CDR1 DFQATT and CDR2 SNEGSKA (reference sequence). V shed 5 bases, J shed 3 bases, and the junction held 13 bases outside the gene matches. The CDR3 totals 15 residues. The CDR3 loop is CSAGRGWDSHYEQYF. The DNA of the CDR3 is TGCAGTGCTGGAAGGGGATGGGACAGTCACTACGAGCAGTACTTC.

In its sample, this clonotype was seen many times. This chain connects TRBV12-3 or TRBV12-4 to TRBJ1-2, with no clear D. The V end was cut by 0 bases, the J end by 4 bases, with 12 bases between. The CDR3 covers 15 residues. The CDR3 region has the DNA TGTGCCAGCAGTTTAGCCCTCGGTTATGGCTATGGCTACACCTTC. This sequence encodes CASSLALGYGYGYTF.

There are a few counts of this clonotype. V usage is TRBV6-2 or TRBV6-3 and J usage is TRBJ2-7; 7 nucleotides align to TRBD1. This CDR3 contains 13 residues. CDR1 is MNHEY, CDR2 SVGEGT, per germline. After removal of 1 base from V and 6 bases from J, the junction contained 3 bases not matched to a gene. The DNA of the CDR3 is TGTGCCAGCAGTTACTACGGGACAGTCGAGCAGTACTTC. The encoded protein is CASSYYGTVEQYF.

The genes are TRBV11-2 and TRBJ2-1; D perhaps matches TRBD2 (5 bases). V was cut by 2 bases and J by 4 bases, with 24 bases left in between. The CDR3 length is 19 residues. Germline V gene sequence: CDR1 SGHAT, CDR2 FQNNGV. CDR3 sequence reads: CASSLNSIRTFHSYNEQFF. The CDR3 coding sequence is TGTGCCAGCAGCTTAAACTCGATCAGGACTTTCCACAGTTACAATGAGCAGTTCTTC.

This clonotype has just a few counts. The gene calls are TRBV7-2 and TRBJ2-3; 11 bases are a match to TRBD2. Germline V CDR1 and CDR2: SGHTA, FQGNSA. V gave up 0 bases and J gave up 4 bases; unmatched junction bases: 9. The CDR3 has 18 amino acids. Here the CDR3 reads CASSLAGVSGRAPDTQYF. Written as DNA, the CDR3 is TGTGCCAGCAGCTTAGCGGGTGTTAGCGGGAGGGCCCCAGATACGCAGTATTTT.

This chain joins TRBV24-1 and TRBJ2-2; D is uncertain. Trimming pared 6 bases from V and 2 bases from J, leaving 9 bases between. This CDR3 has 14 residues. Germline V lookup: CDR1 KGHDR, CDR2 SFDVKD. CDR3 region: CATSSQHNTGELFF. The DNA of the CDR3 is TGTGCCACCAGTTCACAGCATAACACCGGGGAGCTGTTTTTT.

This clonotype occurred a few times. The chain links TRBV7-3 to TRBJ1-1, with 8 bases that match TRBD1. The CDR3 contains 15 residues. J gave up 5 bases and V 2 bases, and 7 bases lay outside the gene matches. Germline loops: CDR1 SGHTA, CDR2 FQGTGA. CDR3 DNA sequence: TGTGCCAGCAGCTTATCCGGACAGGGTGGAACTGAAGCTTTCTTT. It translates to CASSLSGQGGTEAFF.

The table lists this clonotype with a few counts. The V gene is TRBV7-9, the J gene TRBJ2-3; TRBD2 matches 14 bases. The CDR3 loop spans 18 amino acids. Germline V gene lookup returns CDR1 SEHNR and CDR2 FQNEAQ (reference sequence). V shed 5 bases and J 4 bases; nucleotides not matched to a gene: 11. CDR3 protein: CASSDPGLAGVGSDTQYF. The CDR3 DNA is TGTGCCAGCAGCGACCCGGGACTAGCGGGAGTGGGCTCAGATACGCAGTATTTT.

The rearrangement joins TRBV29-1 to TRBJ2-7, with 9 bases fitting TRBD2. The J segment lost 2 bases and the V segment lost 4 bases, leaving 6 bases of the junction unmatched. There are 14 residues in the CDR3. The germline V gene encodes CDR1 SQVTM and CDR2 ANQGSEA. The CDR3 DNA follows: TGCAGCGTTGTCGCTAGCGGGATCCCCTACGAGCAGTACTTC. It codes for CSVVASGIPYEQYF.

This chain connects TRBV3-1 to TRBJ2-7; 8 bases match TRBD2. CDR3 length equals 14 residues. Trimming at V came to 8 bases and at J to 2 bases, leaving 8 bases not matched to a gene. Germline V lookup: CDR1 LGHDT, CDR2 YNNKEL (reference sequence). The CDR3: CASAISGNPYEQYF. CDR3 bases: TGTGCCAGCGCAATTAGCGGGAACCCCTACGAGCAGTACTTC.

This clonotype was counted many times. This chain uses TRBV18 with TRBJ2-6, with TRBD1 matching over 11 bases. Looked up from germline, CDR1 is KGHSH and CDR2 is LQKENI. This CDR3 is built from 18 residues. Germline trimming cut 3 bases from V and 1 base from J; bases unmatched to any gene: 5. The CDR3 DNA sequence: TGTGCCAGCTCACCTCGGACAGGGGGCTGGTCTGGGGCCAACGTCCTGACTTTC. Encoded protein: CASSPRTGGWSGANVLTF.

This chain uses TRBV3-1 with TRBJ1-2; 8 positions match TRBD1. Germline values: CDR1 LGHDT, CDR2 YNNKEL (reference sequence). The CDR3 is made up of 13 amino acids. The CDR3 loop reads CVSGPGGNYGYTF. CDR3 nucleotides: TGTGTCAGTGGCCCAGGGGGCAACTATGGCTACACCTTC.

This clonotype was counted between two and nine times. The chain has TRBV6-2 or TRBV6-3 and TRBJ2-1, with TRBD2 identical over 12 bases. Germline V gives CDR1 MNHEY, CDR2 SVGEGT. The V gene end was trimmed by 5 bases and the J gene end by 7 bases; junction bases not matched to a gene: 6. There are 15 residues in the CDR3. The chain's CDR3 is CASSLGLAGKNEQFF. DNA of the CDR3: TGTGCCAGCAGTCTCGGACTAGCGGGAAAAAATGAGCAGTTCTTC.

The chain links TRBV20-1 to TRBJ2-3; D not certain. V gave up 0 bases and J gave up 1 base, with 8 bases separating them. The CDR3 spans 14 residues. CDR1 is DFQATT and CDR2 is SNEGSKA in the germline V gene (reference sequence). In DNA, the CDR3 is TGCAGTGCTAGAGAAGGGAAAGGCACAGATACGCAGTATTTT. Translation: CSAREGKGTDTQYF.

This clonotype was recorded a few times. V gene TRBV10-2 combines with J gene TRBJ2-1, with TRBD2 matching over 9 bases. The V gene's germline CDR1 is WSHSY and CDR2 SAAADI. V shed 6 bases, J shed 14 bases, and the junction held 8 bases outside the gene matches. CDR3 length equals 12 residues. CDR3 sequence (DNA): TGCGCCAGCAGGGCGGGAGGGGCTTCGGAGTTCTTC. It specifies CASRAGGASEFF.

To note about this clonotype: At one end the junction does not follow the germline gene, possibly because of a read error. The chain has TRBV20-1 and TRBJ1-1; D might be TRBD1 (5 bases). Germline-derived CDR1 and CDR2 are DFQATT and SNEGSKA (reference sequence). The CDR3 contains 11 residues. CDR3 DNA sequence: TGCAGTGCCAGAGGGGACACTGAAGCTTTCTTT. Its protein is CSARGDTEAFF.

The V gene is TRBV6-6, the J gene TRBJ2-2; D gene unclear. V lost 7 bases, J lost 3 bases, and 3 bases lay in between. The CDR3 has 11 residues. CDR1 is MNHNY and CDR2 is SVGAGI in the germline V gene (reference sequence). The CDR3 nucleotides are TGTGCCAGCACCTACACCGGGGAGCTGTTTTTT. Its protein is CASTYTGELFF.

The chain combines TRBV20-1 with TRBJ2-7; weak D call: TRBD1 (6 bases). Between the trimmed V and J ends, which lost 2 bases and 2 bases, there was a span of 13 bases. This CDR3 has 14 residues. Germline CDR1 and CDR2: DFQATT and SNEGSKA (reference sequence). Here the CDR3 reads CSARQGWGPYEQYF. CDR3 nucleotides: TGCAGTGCTAGACAGGGGTGGGGCCCCTACGAGCAGTACTTC.

This clonotype occurred a few times. The chain joins TRBV5-1 to TRBJ1-2, with 8 positions matching TRBD1. Per the germline V gene, CDR1 is SGHRS and CDR2 is YFSETQ. The CDR3 extends over 14 amino acids. J lost 3 bases, V lost 4 bases, and 5 bases had no gene match. The CDR3 nucleotides are TGCGCCAGCAGCCCGGAGACAGGGGACTATGGCTACACCTTC. Amino acids: CASSPETGDYGYTF.

In its sample, this clonotype was seen many times. The rearrangement links TRBV3-1 to TRBJ2-1; D not resolved. CDR3 length: 12 residues. Between the trimmed V and J ends, which lost 5 bases and 5 bases, there was a span of 7 bases. Germline values: CDR1 LGHDT, CDR2 YNNKEL (reference sequence). Here the CDR3 reads CASSGEDNEQFF. CDR3 sequence (DNA): TGTGCCAGCAGCGGGGAAGACAATGAGCAGTTCTTC.

V is TRBV29-1 and J is TRBJ1-2; D is undetermined. The CDR3 has 12 residues. V lost 7 bases and J lost 5, with 14 bases in between. Germline CDR1 SQVTM, CDR2 ANQGSEA. This CDR3 reads CSAPTADYGYTF. Written as DNA, the CDR3 is TGCAGCGCTCCGACTGCTGATTATGGCTACACCTTC.

This clonotype has only a few counts. The rearrangement links TRBV2 to TRBJ2-7, with 7 bases lining up with TRBD1. With V trimmed by 5 bases and J by 2 bases, 12 bases remained unmatched. CDR1 is SNHLY, CDR2 FYNNEI, per germline. CDR3 length: 16 residues. CDR3 residues: CASSFGTAPIPYEQYF. CDR3 DNA: TGTGCCAGCAGTTTCGGGACAGCACCCATCCCCTACGAGCAGTACTTC.

There are a few counts of this clonotype. The chain employs TRBV6-5 and TRBJ2-7; 7 bases are shared with TRBD1. V lost 6 bases and J lost 2; bases outside the gene matches: 19. Germline V gene sequence: CDR1 MNHEY, CDR2 SVGAGI. The CDR3 is made up of 18 amino acids. The CDR3 region is CASSRQGGAGTGAYEQYF. DNA of the CDR3: TGTGCCAGCAGCCGACAGGGCGGAGCCGGGACCGGAGCCTACGAGCAGTACTTC.

This clonotype was counted at least ten times. The chain recombines TRBV7-6 with TRBJ1-6; the D gene is possibly TRBD1 (5 bases). V was clipped by 0 bases and J by 12 bases, with 21 bases between them. The germline CDR1 and CDR2 sequences are SGHVS and FNYEAQ. The CDR3 covers 17 residues. CDR3 residues: CASSLAPPGEGPLPLHF. The CDR3 DNA sequence: TGTGCCAGCAGCTTAGCCCCCCCTGGGGAGGGGCCTCTACCCCTCCACTTT.